These 8 T cell receptor beta chains came from one sample sequenced in a study of STAT3 mutations in large granular lymphocyte leukemia. General study findings and limits: Every T-cell large granular lymphocyte leukemia patient had at least one immunodominant TCR beta clonotype.

No antigen is known for these receptors. The protocol was immunoSEQ multiplex PCR, while the TCRdb copy is restricted to in-frame clones and leaves out a portion. Of thousands of clones listed, more than 80% are singletons. Specimen: peripheral blood mononuclear cells. The receptors were sampled from a woman aged 65 to 85 with T-cell large granular lymphocyte leukemia. Some clones in this sample may be carry-over from other donors' samples.

This clone appeared a single time. The J gene is TRBJ1-3, the V gene TRBV9; perhaps TRBD1 as D (6 bases). CDR3 length equals 16 residues. CDR1 SGDLS and CDR2 YYNGEE come from the germline V gene. V was shortened by 2 bases and J by 2 bases, with 14 bases between the two germline ends. The CDR3 spells CASSVAYRVTGNTIYF. The CDR3 DNA sequence: TGTGCCAGCAGCGTGGCCTACAGGGTAACTGGAAACACCATATATTTT.

The gene calls are TRBV29-1 and TRBJ1-3; 7 bases line up with TRBD1. The CDR3 has 13 amino acids. Trimming cost V 7 bases and J 2 bases; bases outside gene matches: 5. CDR1 SQVTM and CDR2 ANQGSEA come from the germline V gene. CDR3 region: CSAQTGTGNTIYF. CDR3 DNA: TGCAGCGCGCAGACAGGGACTGGAAACACCATATATTTT.

The J gene is TRBJ1-5, the V gene TRBV30; D might be TRBD1 (6 bases). The germline CDR1 and CDR2 sequences are GTSNPN and SVGIG (reference sequence). V dropped 3 bases and J dropped 8 bases, with 14 bases sitting between them. CDR3 size: 13 residues. The CDR3 DNA is TGTGCCTGGAGAGGACAGAGCGGGGAGCCCCAGCATTTT. As protein: CAWRGQSGEPQHF.

This chain joins TRBV5-4 and TRBJ2-3; 11 bases agree with TRBD2. V trimming: 7 bases; J trimming: 0 bases; junction bases outside the gene matches: 10. Germline CDR1 SGHNT, CDR2 YYREEE (reference sequence). The CDR3 spans 17 residues. CDR3 region: CASATSGGRTSTDTQYF. The CDR3 DNA is TGTGCCAGCGCCACTAGCGGGGGACGGACTAGCACAGATACGCAGTATTTT.

This chain connects TRBV7-2 to TRBJ2-7; no firm D call. Trimming removed 2 bases at V and 9 bases at J, with 17 bases between. Per germline, CDR1 SGHTA and CDR2 FQGNSA. The CDR3 runs to 14 residues. In DNA, the CDR3 is TGTGCCAGCAGCTTAAGTAGACCCGCCGGAGCGCAGTACTTC. It translates to CASSLSRPAGAQYF.

The chain employs TRBV4-1 and TRBJ2-5, with TRBD2 identical over 7 bases. The CDR3 loop spans 15 amino acids. The V gene's germline CDR1 is MGHRA and CDR2 YSYEKL. The J segment lost 5 bases and the V segment lost 4 bases, leaving 10 bases of the junction unmatched. The CDR3 spells CASSLPMGGNETQYF. The CDR3 DNA reads TGCGCCAGCAGCCTTCCCATGGGGGGGAACGAGACCCAGTACTTC.

The V call is TRBV18, the J call TRBJ2-7; D remains unclear. Trimming cost V 6 bases and J 5 bases, with 17 bases left between them. The germline CDR1 and CDR2 sequences are KGHSH and LQKENI. The CDR3 consists of 14 residues. The CDR3 is CASSPPSKRNEQYF. Written as DNA, the CDR3 is TGTGCCAGCTCGCCGCCTTCGAAAAGGAACGAGCAGTACTTC.

CDR3 region: CASSQRDSGNTIYF. The DNA of the CDR3 is TGCGCCAGCAGCCAGCGGGACTCTGGAAACACCATATATTTT. The chain is built from TRBV4-1 and TRBJ1-3; no clear D. V was shortened by 3 bases and J by 0 bases, with 6 bases between the two germline ends. The germline CDR1 and CDR2 sequences are MGHRA and YSYEKL. There are 14 residues in the CDR3.